This T cell receptor beta chain derives from a study of blood T cells in healthy people across ages (dated by TCRdb to between 2014 and 2017). Concerning the study at large: In model experiments, template switching captured roughly one uniquely barcoded TCR beta cDNA molecule for every two T cells. To track age-related changes in TCR beta repertoire diversity, the study relied on deep sequencing normalized with unique cDNA molecular identifiers. The donors were split into four age groups: young (average around 15 years), middle-aged (about 40), aged (62) and long-lived (over 80). Using the same blood draw, the study looked at two additional independent replicas of 1 million unique cDNA reads for two donors, one aged 18 to 29 and the other aged 80 or older. Overall results and qualifications from the work: Estimates of total diversity from one million sequenced T cells were regarded as lower bounds and underestimates. The CMV infection status of donors was not known, potentially confounding age-related changes in expanded clonotypes. As age increased, observed TCR beta diversity per million T cells dropped in a roughly linear way, and a significant reduction was already evident by age about 40. Conclusive comparison of naive and antigen-experienced compartments was prevented by the profiling of bulk unsorted PBMCs. A strong correlation was found between observed TCR beta diversity and the percentage of naive T cells measured by flow cytometry. Compared with the aged group, the long-lived group had more naive CD4+ T cells, fewer expanded clones and increased TCR diversity, a pattern suggesting age selection.

Systemically healthy Caucasian individuals from Russia, 39 in total and aged roughly 6 to 90 years, were included as donors. Approximately 9.3 milliliters of peripheral blood were collected from each donor into EDTA-treated Vacutainer tubes. Ficoll-Paque density-gradient centrifugation was used to isolate PBMCs, with at least 6 million per sample. Total RNA was extracted from PBMCs with Trizol reagent, with at least 5 micrograms obtained per sample. The percentages of naive CD45RAhigh/CD27high T cells were determined by flow cytometry on a PBMC aliquot from every donor. Preparation of the library involved 5' RACE. TCRdb records Illumina HiSeq 2500 as the sequencer. The second PCR ran for roughly 7 to 11 cycles and used a J-beta primer mix along with a sample-barcoded 5' primer. A template-switch 5' adaptor carrying 12 random nucleotides introduced a unique molecular identifier onto each TCR beta cDNA molecule. At least 2.5 million CDR3-containing paired-end reads were obtained from each sample. All of the RNA was converted into first-strand cDNA using the Mint cDNA synthesis kit, with a TRBC-specific oligonucleotide serving as the primer. Following uracil-DNA glycosylase treatment, all cDNA underwent a first 18-cycle PCR with the universal primers M1SS and BC2_uni_R. The study's own analysis went as follows. Normalization of each sample was performed by random selection of 1 million high-quality reads, each carrying a distinct molecular identifier. Reads sharing molecular identifiers were discarded rather than binned into consensus sequences. CDR3 identification, clonotype clustering and error correction used MiTCR with a Q25 quality threshold and the strictest error-elimination algorithm. A nonparametric unseen species model with Euler transformation was used to estimate lower-bound total TCR beta diversity. TCRdb ran its own pipeline on the public reads, namely fastp trimming at Q25 and MiXCR clone calling, and kept in-frame beta chains. Rows matching on CDR3 protein sequence are summarized as one entry with the most common DNA and genes. The V and J calls here are based on TCRdb, not the publication. For this sample there are roughly 800,000 distinct CDR3 sequences; 20% to 25% appear just once. Approximately 3.7% of the sample is taken by the ten largest.

From the cysteine through the phenylalanine, the CDR3 covers 15 amino acids. Left in the record is the CDR3 DNA by itself, 45 bases read in frame from the first base. In the germline V gene, CDR1 corresponds to SGHDT and CDR2 to YYEEEE. Relative to germline, V is 3 bases shorter and J is 2 bases shorter, with 11 bases between their ends. This clonotype turned up a few times. There is no known antigen for this receptor. Within one base of it there is no much larger clone, and no base qualities were kept. Separately, the same data were catalogued under a study of T cells of mothers and their children. As that second paper reports: Nine systemically healthy Caucasian individuals served as donors, namely three mothers together with their six children. cDNA synthesis consumed the entire amount of extracted RNA, loaded at approximately 1.4 ug RNA in each 15 ul reaction. Sample barcodes and 2-4 random nucleotides were added via the M1S primer in the second PCR. Each mother yielded over 8.5 million TCR beta CDR3 reads and each child 2.5 million to 3 million reads. In both related and unrelated pairs, thymic selection shapes the output of TCR recombination in a similar way, with inherited differences having only a minor effect. Related mother-child pairs always showed normalized repertoire overlap that was slightly higher than in unrelated mother-child pairs, though the difference was never significant. With a sensitivity of 90 to 100 clones per million clonotypes, no persistent microchimeric T cell clones were detected. To look for features that set related mother-child pairs apart from unrelated individuals, the researchers ran deep NGS to compare the TCR beta repertoires of mothers and children. The mean age was about 40 +/- 4 years for the mothers and around 11 +/- 4 years for the children. After adapter ligation was performed with NEBNext reagents, the libraries were sequenced on an Illumina HiSeq 2000 with 100+100 nt paired-end reads. To prevent cross-contamination, the mother and child libraries were prepared a month apart and were sequenced in separate runs. Each donor had between about 500,000 and 2,300,000 distinct TCR beta clonotypes identified. Naive TCR beta clonotypes were estimated from low-frequency clonotypes matched to each donor's FACS-determined naive share, without sorting.

The sequence was obtained from a boy between 10 and 17 years old in good health. This sequence uses TRBV5-6 and TRBJ2-2; TRBD1 is perhaps the D gene, given 5 matching bases. The sample was blood. The DNA is TGTGCCAGCAGCTACCCAGGGATAAACACCGGGGAGCTGTTTTTT. Translated, it reads CASSYPGINTGELFF.